This T cell receptor beta chain stems from a study of cytomegalovirus exposure and HLA in healthy donors. This CDR3 spans 15 amino acids. CDR1 and CDR2 from the germline V gene are MDHEN and SYDVKM. V shed 6 bases and J 0 bases; nucleotides not matched to a gene: 6. Study-wide findings and caveats: A later analysis showed HLA-associated TCR beta chains outstripping equally common others in clonal expansion. Cytomegalovirus status, reportedly, was diagnosed with high specificity and sensitivity by the classifier.

Concerning this clone itself: Its matching antigen is unknown.

PCR primers comprised 60 Vbeta and 13 Jbeta primers. Assay: immunoSEQ multiplex PCR; the TCRdb copy retains only in-frame clones and omits some. The repertoire has 270,000 or so clones, about nine tenths of them found once; the top ten carry around 3.7%. The sequence was obtained from a man aged 40-50 years in good health and CMV-seropositive. The sequenced sample was PBMCs. The chain links TRBV28 to TRBJ2-5; 8 nucleotides match TRBD1. The CDR3 here is CASSSTGVYQETQYF. Written as DNA, the CDR3 is TGTGCCAGCAGCTCGACAGGGGTGTACCAAGAGACCCAGTACTTC. Full variable domain (rest looked up from reference TRBV28 and TRBJ2-5): DVKVTQSSRYLVKRTGEKVFLECVQDMDHENMFWYRQDPGLGLRLIYFSYDVKMKEKGDIPEGYSVSREKKERFSLILESASTNQTSMYLCASSSTGVYQETQYFGPGTRLLVL.